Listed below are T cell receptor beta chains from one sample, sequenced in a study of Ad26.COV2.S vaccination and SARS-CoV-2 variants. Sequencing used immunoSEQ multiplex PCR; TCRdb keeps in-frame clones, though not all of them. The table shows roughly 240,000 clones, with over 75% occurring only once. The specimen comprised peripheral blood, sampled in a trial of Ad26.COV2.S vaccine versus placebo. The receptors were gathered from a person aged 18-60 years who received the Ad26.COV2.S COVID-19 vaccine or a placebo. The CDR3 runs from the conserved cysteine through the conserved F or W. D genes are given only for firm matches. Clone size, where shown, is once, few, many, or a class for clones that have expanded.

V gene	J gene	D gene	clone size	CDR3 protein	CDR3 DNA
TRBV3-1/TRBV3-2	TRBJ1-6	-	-	CASSFQSNSPLHF	TGTGCCAGCAGCTTCCAGAGTAATTCACCCCTCCACTTT
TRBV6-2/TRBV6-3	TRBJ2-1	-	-	CASSLDNRGPSSYNEQFF	TGTGCCAGCAGTCTCGATAATAGAGGGCCCAGCTCCTACAATGAGCAGTTCTTC
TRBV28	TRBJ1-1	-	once	CASSFANTEAFF	TGTGCCAGCAGTTTTGCGAACACTGAAGCTTTCTTT
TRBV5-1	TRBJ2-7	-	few	CASRRDQTYEQYF	TGCGCCAGCAGGAGGGACCAAACCTACGAGCAGTACTTC
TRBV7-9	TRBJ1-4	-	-	CASSPRMLNEKLFF	TGTGCCAGCAGCCCCCGGATGTTGAATGAAAAACTGTTTTTT
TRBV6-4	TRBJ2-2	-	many	CASSDGGENTGELFF	TGTGCCAGCAGTGATGGCGGGGAGAACACCGGGGAGCTGTTTTTT
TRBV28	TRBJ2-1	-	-	CASSSGTYYNEQFF	TGTGCCAGCAGTTCCGGGACTTACTACAATGAGCAGTTCTTC
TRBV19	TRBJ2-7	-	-	CASSPGAGELSYEQYF	TGTGCCAGTAGTCCGGGGGCAGGGGAACTCTCCTACGAGCAGTACTTC
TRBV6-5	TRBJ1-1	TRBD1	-	CASSYIRGRNTEAFF	TGTGCCAGCAGTTACATCAGGGGGCGAAACACTGAAGCTTTCTTT
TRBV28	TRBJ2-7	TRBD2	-	CASSSLAGGRYEQYF	TGTGCCAGCAGTTCTCTAGCGGGGGGGCGGTACGAGCAGTACTTC
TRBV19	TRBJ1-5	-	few	CASSEGGDSNQPQHF	TGTGCCAGTAGTGAGGGAGGAGATAGCAATCAGCCCCAGCATTTT
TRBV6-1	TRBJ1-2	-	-	CASSLRDTSGGYTF	TGTGCCAGCAGTCTACGGGACACCTCGGGTGGCTACACCTTC
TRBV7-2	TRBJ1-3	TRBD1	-	CASSRRQTGKASGNTIYF	TGTGCCAGCAGCCGCCGCCAGACAGGGAAAGCCTCTGGAAACACCATATATTTT
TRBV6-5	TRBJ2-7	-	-	CASTQGAEQYF	TGTGCCAGCACCCAGGGAGCCGAGCAGTACTTC
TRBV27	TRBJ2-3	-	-	CASSWAFPDTQYF	TGTGCCAGCAGTTGGGCTTTCCCAGATACGCAGTATTTT
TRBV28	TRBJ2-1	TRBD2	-	CASRSGTSGAGEQFF	TGTGCCAGCAGGTCCGGGACTAGCGGGGCTGGTGAGCAGTTCTTC
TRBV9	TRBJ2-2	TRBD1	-	CASSVAGQTTGELFF	TGTGCCAGCAGCGTAGCGGGACAGACTACCGGGGAGCTGTTTTTT
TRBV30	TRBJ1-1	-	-	CAWNGQGHTEAFF	TGTGCCTGGAATGGCCAGGGTCACACTGAAGCTTTCTTT
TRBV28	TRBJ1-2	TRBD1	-	CASSPTGVHGYTF	TGTGCCAGCAGCCCGACAGGGGTACATGGCTACACCTTC
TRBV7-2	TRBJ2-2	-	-	CASSLGGYLDRELFF	TGTGCCAGCAGCCTAGGGGGTTACCTCGACCGGGAGCTGTTTTTT
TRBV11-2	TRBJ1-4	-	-	CASSLMPLQGELFF	TGTGCCAGCAGCTTAATGCCGCTGCAAGGAGAACTGTTTTTT
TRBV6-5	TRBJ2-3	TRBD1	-	CASRRQGGTDTQYF	TGTGCCAGCAGACGACAGGGCGGGACAGATACGCAGTATTTT
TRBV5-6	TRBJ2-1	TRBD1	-	CASSKQGASYNEQFF	TGTGCCAGCAGCAAACAGGGGGCATCCTACAATGAGCAGTTCTTC
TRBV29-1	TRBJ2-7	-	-	CSVSGGRTYEQYF	TGCAGCGTTAGTGGGGGGCGAACCTACGAGCAGTACTTC
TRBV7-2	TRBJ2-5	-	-	CASSLGRGRRSETQYF	TGTGCCAGCAGCTTAGGTAGAGGACGGAGGTCGGAGACCCAGTACTTC
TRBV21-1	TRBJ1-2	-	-	CASLGQGNSAGYTF	TGTGCCAGCCTTGGACAGGGGAATAGTGCCGGCTACACCTTC
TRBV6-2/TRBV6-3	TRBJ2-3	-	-	CASSPRQASTDTQYF	TGTGCCAGCAGCCCGCGACAGGCTAGCACAGATACGCAGTATTTT
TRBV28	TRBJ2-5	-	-	CASSLSAVGRELMVETQYF	TGTGCCAGCAGTTTATCCGCCGTGGGTAGGGAGTTAATGGTCGAGACCCAGTACTTC
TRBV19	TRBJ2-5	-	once	CASAAAGETQYF	TGTGCCAGCGCAGCGGCGGGAGAGACCCAGTACTTC
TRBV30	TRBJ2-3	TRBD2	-	CAWDGLAGDTQYF	TGTGCCTGGGACGGACTAGCGGGAGATACGCAGTATTTT
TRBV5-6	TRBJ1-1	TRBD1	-	CASSWVGQGSTEAFF	TGTGCCAGCAGCTGGGTGGGACAGGGATCCACTGAAGCTTTCTTT
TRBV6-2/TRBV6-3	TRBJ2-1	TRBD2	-	CASSYPSGFSGRFF	TGTGCCAGCAGTTACCCGTCCGGATTCAGCGGGAGGTTCTTC
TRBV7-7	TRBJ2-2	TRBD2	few	CASGGSGGELFF	TGTGCTAGCGGCGGGAGTGGCGGGGAGCTGTTTTTT
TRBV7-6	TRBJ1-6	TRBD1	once	CASSTRDRGNSPLHF	TGTGCCAGCAGCACCCGGGACAGGGGTAATTCACCCCTCCACTTT